The rows below give T cell receptor beta chains drawn from one sample of a study of Graves' ophthalmopathy and Graves' hyperthyroidism. TCRdb analysed the multiplex PCR reads with MiXCR anew, one entry per CDR3 protein. The sample records about 370,000 distinct CDR3 sequences, 17% being singletons. The sample taken for sequencing was peripheral blood. The source is an adult woman with stable Graves' hyperthyroidism. Each CDR3 is given with its conserved first and last residue. The D gene is left open where the match is weak. Only some rows state a clone size, as once, few, many or a class for expanded clones.

abundance: many; len: 12; v_gene: TRBV15; j_gene: TRBJ2-5; d_gene: NA; CDR3aa: CATSMALETQYF; CDR3nt: TGTGCCACCAGCATGGCACTGGAGACCCAGTACTTC
abundance: NA; len: 14; v_gene: TRBV20-1; j_gene: TRBJ1-5; d_gene: NA; CDR3aa: CSASGRGPNQPQHF; CDR3nt: TGCAGTGCTAGCGGGCGGGGACCCAATCAGCCCCAGCATTTT
abundance: NA; len: 14; v_gene: TRBV6-1; j_gene: TRBJ2-7; d_gene: NA; CDR3aa: CASSALRGADEQYF; CDR3nt: TGTGCCAGCAGTGCCTTGAGGGGGGCCGACGAGCAGTACTTC
abundance: NA; len: 15; v_gene: TRBV20-1; j_gene: TRBJ2-2; d_gene: NA; CDR3aa: CSANARGKGTGELCF; CDR3nt: TGCAGTGCTAACGCCCGCGGGAAGGGAACCGGGGAGCTGTGTTTT
abundance: many; len: 19; v_gene: TRBV28; j_gene: TRBJ2-2; d_gene: TRBD2; CDR3aa: CASSLLRLARSLAVGELFF; CDR3nt: TGTGCCAGCAGCCTATTAAGACTAGCGCGATCTTTGGCCGTTGGGGAGCTGTTTTTT
abundance: many; len: 15; v_gene: TRBV5-1; j_gene: TRBJ2-7; d_gene: TRBD1; CDR3aa: CASSEGTGISYEQYF; CDR3nt: TGCGCCAGCAGCGAAGGGACAGGGATCTCCTACGAGCAGTACTTC
abundance: many; len: 13; v_gene: TRBV29-1; j_gene: TRBJ2-5; d_gene: NA; CDR3aa: CSVGGVAGETQYF; CDR3nt: TGCAGCGTTGGCGGGGTGGCGGGGGAGACCCAGTACTTC
abundance: many; len: 13; v_gene: TRBV6-5; j_gene: TRBJ2-5; d_gene: TRBD1; CDR3aa: CASSYGQGGDQYF; CDR3nt: TGTGCCAGCAGTTACGGACAGGGCGGTGACCAGTACTTC
abundance: many; len: 14; v_gene: TRBV12-3/TRBV12-4; j_gene: TRBJ2-2; d_gene: TRBD2; CDR3aa: CATEWRERGGELFF; CDR3nt: TGTGCCACGGAGTGGCGGGAGAGAGGCGGGGAGCTGTTTTTT
abundance: few; len: 16; v_gene: TRBV3-1; j_gene: TRBJ2-7; d_gene: TRBD1; CDR3aa: CASSQDREDRGVEQYF; CDR3nt: TGTGCCAGCAGCCAAGATCGGGAGGACAGGGGTGTCGAGCAGTACTTC
abundance: many; len: 13; v_gene: TRBV7-2; j_gene: TRBJ1-1; d_gene: NA; CDR3aa: CASSWNRDTEAFF; CDR3nt: TGTGCCAGCAGCTGGAACAGGGATACTGAAGCTTTCTTT